The 13 T cell receptor beta chains listed next were all sequenced from one sample in a study of vaccination effects on CD4 cells after COVID-19. Measured with immunoSEQ multiplex PCR; TCRdb has only the in-frame clones, and not every one. The sample yields some 34,000 clones, around 82% seen once. Expansion of antigen-specific CD4+ T cells with viral peptide pools was carried out by the ViraFEST assay before sequencing. Scientists isolated CD4+ T cells after a roughly nine-day culture period ended. Subjects were given two BNT162b2 or mRNA-1273 vaccine doses. The antigens these receptors bind are not known. The specimen comprised CD4+ T cells from PBMCs cultured with HCoV-NL63 spike peptides, sampled after COVID-19 vaccination. The receptors here all came from a human donor who received a COVID-19 vaccine. Some clones in this sample may be carry-over from other donors' samples.

Here the CDR3 reads CASSFRDPNTGELFF. The CDR3 region has the DNA TGTGCCAGCAGTTTCCGGGACCCGAACACCGGGGAGCTGTTTTTT. The chain has TRBV6-5 and TRBJ2-2; D tentatively fits TRBD1 or TRBD2 (5 bases each). The germline CDR1 and CDR2 sequences are MNHEY and SVGAGI. With 4 bases removed from V and 0 bases from J, the gap between germline ends came to 9 bases. The CDR3 runs to 15 residues.

This clone was observed a handful of times. CDR3 loop: CASSLKAGGPGGELFF. CDR3 bases: TGTGCCAGCAGCTTAAAGGCGGGGGGGCCGGGCGGGGAGCTGTTTTTT. The chain has TRBV7-8 and TRBJ2-2; 9 bases match TRBD2. CDR1 is SGHVS and CDR2 is FQNEAQ in the germline V gene. The CDR3 is 16 residues long. With 2 bases clipped from V and 7 bases from J, the junction kept 8 bases outside the gene matches.

The J gene is TRBJ2-3, the V gene TRBV28, with 8 nucleotides matching TRBD2. The CDR3 totals 15 residues. Germline V gives CDR1 MDHEN, CDR2 SYDVKM. V trimming: 2 bases; J trimming: 3 bases; junction bases outside the gene matches: 4. CDR3 coding DNA: TGTGCCAGCAGTTTAGCGGGGGGAGGGACAGATACGCAGTATTTT. As protein: CASSLAGGGTDTQYF.

The chain links TRBV28 to TRBJ1-2, with D unclear. Germline assignment: CDR1 MDHEN and CDR2 SYDVKM. The germline V and J ends were trimmed by 3 bases and 4 bases, with 12 bases remaining between them. The length of the CDR3 is 14 residues. CDR3 region: CASSLASRPYGYTF. CDR3 nucleotide sequence: TGTGCCAGCAGTTTGGCCTCACGGCCCTATGGCTACACCTTC.

The chain recombines TRBV15 with TRBJ1-1, with TRBD1 matching 7 bases. This CDR3 region has 15 residues. Germline V gene sequence: CDR1 LNHNV, CDR2 YYDKDF (reference sequence). With V trimmed by 0 bases and J by 5 bases, 6 bases remained unmatched. Written as DNA, the CDR3 is TGTGCCACCAGCAGAGAATACAGGGGTGGAACTGAAGCTTTCTTT. Its protein product is CATSREYRGGTEAFF.

This clone was seen a few times. The rearrangement uses TRBV7-2 and TRBJ1-2; D call uncertain. Trimming pared 1 base from V and 7 bases from J, leaving 16 bases between. This CDR3 region has 15 residues. The germline V gene encodes CDR1 SGHTA and CDR2 FQGNSA. The CDR3 region is CASSLGSRSWSGYTF. The CDR3 bases are TGTGCCAGCAGCTTAGGTAGTCGGTCGTGGTCTGGCTACACCTTC.

The chain carries TRBV5-5 and TRBJ2-7; D gene ambiguous. The V gene's germline CDR1 is SGHKS and CDR2 YYEKEE (reference sequence). The CDR3 runs 12 residues. With 4 bases removed from V and 3 bases from J, the gap between germline ends came to 8 bases. The CDR3 loop is CASSPDDYEQYV. The CDR3 nucleotides are TGTGCCAGCAGCCCCGATGACTACGAGCAGTACGTC.

The chain couples TRBV27 to TRBJ1-5; D is unclear. The CDR3 totals 14 residues. V was trimmed by 5 bases and J by 3 bases, leaving 11 bases between them. CDR1 is MNHEY, CDR2 SMNVEV, per germline (reference sequence). CDR3 sequence: CASSPQLPNQPQHF. The CDR3 DNA reads TGTGCCAGCAGTCCCCAGCTCCCCAATCAGCCCCAGCATTTT.

This chain joins TRBV6-1 and TRBJ1-5; possibly TRBD1 for D (6 bases). The CDR3 contains 16 residues. V was shortened by 4 bases and J by 3 bases, with 16 bases between the two germline ends. Germline V CDR1 and CDR2: MNHNS, SASEGT. The CDR3 DNA is TGTGCCAGCAGTGTTGCGGACAGAGTGTACAATCAGCCCCAGCATTTT. It specifies CASSVADRVYNQPQHF.

The J gene is TRBJ2-3, the V gene TRBV5-6; weak D call: TRBD2 (6 bases). The CDR3 totals 15 residues. CDR1 and CDR2 from the germline V gene are SGHDT and YYEEEE. V was pared by 2 bases and J by 2 bases, with 12 bases between. The chain's CDR3 is CASSLGGVNTDTQYF. The CDR3, as DNA: TGTGCCAGCAGCTTAGGCGGGGTCAACACAGATACGCAGTATTTT. The full variable domain, rest sourced from reference TRBV5-6 and TRBJ2-3, is DAGVTQSPTHLIKTRGQQVTLRCSPKSGHDTVSWYQQALGQGPQFIFQYYEEEERQRGNFPDRFSGHQFPNYSSELNVNALLLGDSALYLCASSLGGVNTDTQYFGPGTRLTVL.

This chain joins TRBV7-3 and TRBJ2-3, with D perhaps being TRBD1 or TRBD2 (5 bases each). CDR3 length equals 14 residues. Trimming stripped 1 base from V and 4 bases from J, with 9 bases between. The germline CDR1 and CDR2 sequences are SGHTA and FQGTGA. CDR3 in DNA: TGTGCCAGCAGCTTAAGGGACGTCGCAGATACGCAGTATTTT. This sequence encodes CASSLRDVADTQYF. The full variable domain, completed using reference TRBV7-3 and TRBJ2-3, is GAGVSQTPSNKVTEKGKYVELRCDPISGHTALYWYRQSLGQGPEFLIYFQGTGAADDSGLPNDRFFAVRPEGSVSTLKIQRTERGDSAVYLCASSLRDVADTQYFGPGTRLTVL.

The chain carries TRBV5-5 and TRBJ1-3, with a tentative D call TRBD1 (5 bases). Deletions cut 3 bases from V and 8 bases from J, with 24 bases between. CDR1 SGHKS and CDR2 YYEKEE come from the germline V gene (reference sequence). The CDR3 loop spans 17 amino acids. The CDR3 sequence: CASSYITEGVVGDTIYF. The CDR3 DNA reads TGTGCCAGCAGCTACATCACAGAAGGGGTCGTTGGGGACACCATATATTTT.

The chain links TRBV15 to TRBJ2-3; 9 bases map to TRBD1. The J segment lost 4 bases and the V segment lost 3 bases, leaving 2 bases of the junction unmatched. Germline V gives CDR1 LNHNV, CDR2 YYDKDF (reference sequence). The CDR3 runs to 14 residues. CDR3 DNA: TGTGCCACCAGCAGGGACAGGGGCGCAGATACGCAGTATTTT. Translation gives CATSRDRGADTQYF.